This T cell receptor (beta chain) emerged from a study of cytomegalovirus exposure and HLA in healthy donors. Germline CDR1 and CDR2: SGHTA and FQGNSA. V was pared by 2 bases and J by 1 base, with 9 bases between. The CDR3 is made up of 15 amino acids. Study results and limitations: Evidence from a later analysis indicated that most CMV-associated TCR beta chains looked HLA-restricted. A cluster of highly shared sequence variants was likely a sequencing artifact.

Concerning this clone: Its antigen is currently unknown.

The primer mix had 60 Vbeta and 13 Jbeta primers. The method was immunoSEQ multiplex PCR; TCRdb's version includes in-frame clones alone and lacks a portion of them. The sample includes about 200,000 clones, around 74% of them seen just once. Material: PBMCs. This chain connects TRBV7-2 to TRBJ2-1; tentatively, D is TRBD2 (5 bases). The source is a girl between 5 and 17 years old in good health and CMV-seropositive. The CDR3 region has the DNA TGTGCCAGCAGCTTAAATGGCGGGTCCTACAATGAGCAGTTCTTC. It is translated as CASSLNGGSYNEQFF.